These T cell receptor beta chains were read from a single sample in a study of OX40 agonist ivuxolimab in advanced cancers. The data were produced by immunoSEQ multiplex PCR, yet TCRdb's version contains in-frame clones alone and is incomplete. The table shows around 58,000 clones, with approximately 83% occurring only once. The material was CD4+ or CD8+ T cells sorted from blood, obtained in a trial of the OX40 agonist ivuxolimab. The source is an adult with an advanced solid tumor such as melanoma, head and neck, liver or kidney cancer. Each CDR3 is given with its conserved first and last residue. A D gene is named only where the DNA matches it firmly. The listing skips clone size in some rows; elsewhere it reads once, few, many or a size class.

clone size,J gene,D gene,V gene,CDR3 DNA,CDR3 protein
NA,TRBJ1-5,NA,TRBV19,TGTGCCAGTAGTATTCGTTCGGAGCCCCAGCATTTT,CASSIRSEPQHF
NA,TRBJ2-7,TRBD1,TRBV27,TGTGCCAGCAGTCCCGGTATCGAGACAGGGTCCTACGAGCAGTACTTC,CASSPGIETGSYEQYF
NA,TRBJ2-3,NA,TRBV7-9,TGTGCCAGCAGCATCTACACAGATACGCAGTATTTT,CASSIYTDTQYF
NA,TRBJ2-5,NA,TRBV9,TGTGCCAGCAGCGTAGAAGGAGGGGGCGCGGAGACCCAGTACTTC,CASSVEGGGAETQYF
medium-sized,TRBJ1-5,NA,TRBV4-3,TGCGCCAGCAGCCAGGGGATAGGAGGGGACACGGGTCAGCCCCAGCATTTT,CASSQGIGGDTGQPQHF
NA,TRBJ2-3,NA,TRBV5-4,TGTGCCAGCAGCTTGGGGCGCGATACGCAGTATTTT,CASSLGRDTQYF
NA,TRBJ2-7,TRBD2,TRBV7-7,TGTGCTAGCAGTCCTCTTGGGGGGGGCGAGCAGTACTTC,CASSPLGGGEQYF
once,TRBJ2-2,NA,TRBV6-5,TGTGCCAGCAGACCAACAGGGTTCGGACCCGGGGAGCTGTTTTTT,CASRPTGFGPGELFF
NA,TRBJ2-2,NA,TRBV7-3,TGTGCCAGCAGCTCCTCCCCACCGAACACCGGGGAGCTGTTTTTT,CASSSSPPNTGELFF
NA,TRBJ1-1,NA,TRBV29-1,TGCAGCTCCCGAGGGTATGGCACTGAAGCTTTCTTT,CSSRGYGTEAFF
NA,TRBJ2-7,NA,TRBV9,TGTGCCAGCAGCGGGGGGGAGGACGGGAGCTCCTACGAGCAGTACTTC,CASSGGEDGSSYEQYF
NA,TRBJ1-4,NA,TRBV6-5,TGTGCCAGCCAGGCGGATTATGAAAAACTGTTTTTT,CASQADYEKLFF
NA,TRBJ2-7,NA,TRBV9,TGTGCCAGCAGCGTAGATCGTGCAGGGACCTACGAGCAGTACTTC,CASSVDRAGTYEQYF
NA,TRBJ1-1,NA,TRBV14,TGTGCCAGCAGCCAAGATTTCTGGAACGGTCCGAACACTGAAGCTTTCTTT,CASSQDFWNGPNTEAFF
NA,TRBJ1-5,NA,TRBV7-6,TGTGCCAGCAGCGACGACTCCTCCTATCAGCCCCAGCATTTT,CASSDDSSYQPQHF
NA,TRBJ1-5,NA,TRBV6-1,TGTGCCAGCAGTGAAAGTGGAGAGTTTTATAGCAATCAGCCCCAGCATTTT,CASSESGEFYSNQPQHF
few,TRBJ2-1,NA,TRBV9,TGTGCCAGCAGCGTAGGACATGAGCAGTTCTTC,CASSVGHEQFF
NA,TRBJ1-2,NA,TRBV4-3,TGCGCCAGCAGCCAAGGCGGGGGGGCGGGTGGCTACACCTTC,CASSQGGGAGGYTF
NA,TRBJ2-4,NA,TRBV7-8,TGTGCCAGCAGCTTCTTGGGCTTCCAGGGAGGCAAAAACATTCAGTACTTC,CASSFLGFQGGKNIQYF